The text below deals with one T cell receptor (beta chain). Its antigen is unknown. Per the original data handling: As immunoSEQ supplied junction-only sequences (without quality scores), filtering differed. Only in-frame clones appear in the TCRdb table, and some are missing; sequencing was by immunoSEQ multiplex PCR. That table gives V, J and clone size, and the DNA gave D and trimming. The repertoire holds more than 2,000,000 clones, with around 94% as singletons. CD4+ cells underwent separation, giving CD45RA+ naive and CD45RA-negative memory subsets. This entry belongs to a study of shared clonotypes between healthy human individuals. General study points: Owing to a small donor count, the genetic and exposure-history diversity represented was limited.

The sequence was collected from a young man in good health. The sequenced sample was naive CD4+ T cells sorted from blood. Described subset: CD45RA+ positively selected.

Here the CDR3 DNA reads TGTGCCAGCAGCTTCGGGGCGGGAGGGCTCAATGAGCAGTTCTTC. Amino acid sequence: CASSFGAGGLNEQFF. This chain uses TRBV5-4 with TRBJ2-1, with TRBD2 matching over 9 bases. The germline gives CDR1 SGHNT, CDR2 YYREEE (reference sequence). Unmatched junction bases numbered 6, after V lost 2 bases and J lost 6 bases. The CDR3 is 15 amino acids.